The 25 T cell receptor beta chains below all came from one sample that was sequenced in a study of blood T cell repertoires in COVID-19. The assay was immunoSEQ multiplex PCR, and TCRdb's table has in-frame clones only and misses some. The table shows around 100,000 clones, with roughly nine tenths occurring only once. The sequenced material came from peripheral blood. These receptors were taken from a man aged 40-49 years with acute or convalescent COVID-19.

J is TRBJ2-1 and V is TRBV28; TRBD1 agrees at 8 bases. J was trimmed by 12 bases and V by 4 bases; bases with no gene match: 8. CDR1 and CDR2 from the germline V gene are MDHEN and SYDVKM. The CDR3 totals 13 residues. CDR3 nucleotides: TGTGCCAGCAGTTCGGACAGGGAGAAAGGGCAGTTCTTC. This encodes CASSSDREKGQFF.

The rearrangement joins TRBV4-3 to TRBJ2-1; weak D call: TRBD2 (5 bases). The ends were cut back, 0 bases at V and 6 bases at J, with 9 bases in the middle. The CDR3 contains 14 residues. CDR1 is LGHNA and CDR2 is YSLEER in the germline V gene. CDR3 DNA: TGCGCCAGCAGCCAAGAAAGAACTAGCAATGAGCAGTTCTTC. It encodes CASSQERTSNEQFF.

This chain connects TRBV30 to TRBJ1-5; 9 bases agree with TRBD1. CDR3 length equals 16 residues. V was pared by 1 base and J by 1 base, with 5 bases of the junction left unmatched. In germline, CDR1 is GTSNPN, CDR2 SVGIG (reference sequence). In nucleotides, the CDR3 is TGTGCCTGGAGTGCTCAAGGACAGGGGAGCAATCAGCCCCAGCATTTT. This gives the protein CAWSAQGQGSNQPQHF.

This rearrangement joins TRBV6-2 or TRBV6-3 to TRBJ1-5; a possible D gene is TRBD1 (6 bases). This CDR3 is built from 14 residues. Germline-derived CDR1 and CDR2 are MNHEY and SVGEGT. Trimming removed 5 bases at V and 3 bases at J, with 11 bases between. CDR3 bases: TGTGCCAGCAGTACATCAGGGGCCAATCAGCCCCAGCATTTT. It codes for CASSTSGANQPQHF.

The chain joins TRBV20-1 to TRBJ1-6, with 10 bases identical to TRBD1. This CDR3 has 14 amino acids. CDR1 and CDR2 (germline): DFQATT, SNEGSKA (reference sequence). V trimming: 3 bases; J trimming: 8 bases; junction bases outside the gene matches: 4. CDR3 sequence: CSASSGTGDSPLHF. The CDR3 region has the DNA TGCAGTGCTAGTTCCGGGACAGGGGATTCACCCCTCCACTTT.

Comment on this clone: Other DNA sequences in the sample encode the same CDR3. The chain is built from TRBV3-1 (or the pseudogene TRBV3-2) and TRBJ1-2, with unresolved D. In germline, CDR1 is LGHDT, CDR2 YNNKEL (reference sequence). The ends were cut back, 0 bases at V and 6 bases at J, with 8 bases in the middle. The CDR3 has 13 amino acids. The CDR3: CASSQDWADGYTF. The CDR3 DNA is TGTGCCAGCAGCCAAGATTGGGCTGATGGCTACACCTTC.

This sequence joins TRBV2 and TRBJ1-1, with D perhaps TRBD1 (5 bases). Trimming shortened V by 8 bases and J by 1 base, and 14 bases separated the two germline ends. CDR1 and CDR2 (germline): SNHLY, FYNNEI. There are 14 residues in the CDR3. For the CDR3, the DNA is TGTGCCAGCTTGTGGAGGGGAAGGAACACTGAAGCTTTCTTT. It yields the protein CASLWRGRNTEAFF.

The chain has TRBV6-2 or TRBV6-3 and TRBJ1-5; TRBD1 matches at 9 bases. Looked up from germline, CDR1 is MNHEY and CDR2 is SVGEGT. The CDR3 sequence is 15 residues long. V was clipped by 6 bases and J by 9 bases; unmatched bases: 12. The CDR3 is CASSTQYRGHGPQHF. CDR3 coding DNA: TGTGCCAGCAGCACCCAGTACAGGGGGCATGGGCCCCAGCATTTT.

As DNA, the CDR3 is TGTGCCAGCAACACCCAGGGTCCATATAGCAATCAGCCCCAGCATTTT. Translating gives CASNTQGPYSNQPQHF. This sequence joins TRBV6-6 and TRBJ1-5; D possibly corresponds to TRBD1 (5 bases). The CDR3 is 16 residues long. Trimming took 7 bases from V and 0 from J, leaving 16 bases between them. Per the germline V gene, CDR1 is MNHNY and CDR2 is SVGAGI (reference sequence).

This rearrangement joins TRBV7-2 to TRBJ1-2; D unclear. This CDR3 region has 14 residues. Trimming left V 3 bases short and J 5 bases short, with 13 bases between. From germline, CDR1 is SGHTA and CDR2 FQGNSA. The chain's CDR3 is CASSLLSDSYGYTF. CDR3 sequence (DNA): TGTGCCAGCAGCTTGCTATCCGACTCTTATGGCTACACCTTC.

V is TRBV19 and J is TRBJ2-7, with D possibly TRBD1 on 5 matching bases. Trimming pared 3 bases from V and 1 base from J, leaving 7 bases between. CDR1 LNHDA and CDR2 SQIVND come from the germline V gene (reference sequence). The CDR3 loop spans 13 amino acids. CDR3 in DNA: TGTGCCAGTAGTATGCAGGGTTCCTACGAGCAGTACTTC. As protein: CASSMQGSYEQYF.

Regarding this clone: This sample also contains other DNA sequences that code for the same CDR3. V and J are TRBV3-1 (or the pseudogene TRBV3-2) and TRBJ1-1; no reliable D call. The germline V gene has CDR1 LGHDT and CDR2 YNNKEL (reference sequence). The length of the CDR3 is 13 residues. V was shortened by 0 bases and J by 2 bases, with 4 bases between the two germline ends. CDR3 in amino acids: CASSQDRNTEAFF. CDR3 nucleotide sequence: TGTGCCAGCAGCCAAGACAGAAACACTGAAGCTTTCTTT.

The J gene is TRBJ2-3, the V gene TRBV24-1; 11 positions match TRBD1. V trimming: 2 bases; J trimming: 5 bases; junction bases outside the gene matches: 8. The CDR3 runs to 17 residues. Germline CDR1 reads KGHDR; CDR2 reads SFDVKD. The CDR3 loop is CATSDSSGQGVGDTQYF. CDR3 in DNA: TGTGCCACCAGTGATTCTTCGGGACAGGGGGTGGGAGATACGCAGTATTTT.

The gene calls are TRBV6-5 and TRBJ2-1; a weak D match, TRBD1 (5 bases). This CDR3 comprises 13 residues. Trimming removed 6 bases at V and 8 bases at J, with 14 bases between. Looked up from germline, CDR1 is MNHEY and CDR2 is SVGAGI. The DNA for the CDR3 is TGTGCCAGCAGACTTCAGGGTTCGCATGAGCAGTTCTTC. As protein: CASRLQGSHEQFF.

This clone is a singleton in its sample. The rearrangement links TRBV6-5 to TRBJ2-7, with 10 bases lining up with TRBD1. Germline V gene lookup returns CDR1 MNHEY and CDR2 SVGAGI. Trimming removed 5 bases from V and 3 bases from J; junction bases left unmatched: 7. CDR3 length: 15 amino acids. CDR3: CASSMGQGNIYEQYF. CDR3 in DNA: TGTGCCAGCAGTATGGGACAGGGGAACATCTACGAGCAGTACTTC.

This chain connects TRBV24-1 to TRBJ2-1; 7 positions match TRBD2. J was trimmed by 0 bases and V by 5 bases; bases with no gene match: 6. The CDR3 sequence is 16 residues long. Germline V lookup: CDR1 KGHDR, CDR2 SFDVKD. Written as DNA, the CDR3 is TGTGCCACCAGTGGTCCAGCGGGAAGCTCCTACAATGAGCAGTTCTTC. It codes for CATSGPAGSSYNEQFF.

CDR3: CASRAGGSGYTF. The CDR3 DNA reads TGTGCCAGCAGGGCCGGGGGTTCTGGCTACACCTTC. The chain is built from TRBV12-3 or TRBV12-4 and TRBJ1-2; a weak D match, TRBD1 (5 bases). The CDR3 length is 12 residues. V was cut by 6 bases and J by 7 bases, with 12 bases left in between.

The chain links TRBV12-3 or TRBV12-4 to TRBJ2-1, with D unclear. The CDR3 is made up of 13 amino acids. Between the trimmed V and J ends, which lost 2 bases and 6 bases, there was a span of 8 bases. CDR3 in DNA: TGTGCCAGCAGTTTAATGGCCAGCAATGAGCAGTTCTTC. Its protein is CASSLMASNEQFF.

The V call is TRBV9, the J call TRBJ1-2; TRBD1 matches at 7 bases. The CDR3 loop spans 14 amino acids. Trimming removed 3 bases from V and 2 bases from J; junction bases left unmatched: 4. Germline V gene sequence: CDR1 SGDLS, CDR2 YYNGEE. CDR3 amino acids: CASSAGQENYGYTF. The CDR3 DNA follows: TGTGCCAGCAGCGCCGGACAGGAGAACTATGGCTACACCTTC.

J is TRBJ1-4 and V is TRBV2; tentative D call: TRBD1 (5 bases). CDR1 SNHLY and CDR2 FYNNEI come from the germline V gene. The germline V and J ends were trimmed by 4 bases and 8 bases, with 8 bases remaining between them. The CDR3 sequence is 12 residues long. DNA of the CDR3: TGTGCCAGCAGTGTCCAGGGCGAAAAACTGTTTTTT. The encoded protein is CASSVQGEKLFF.

This chain joins TRBV5-6 and TRBJ2-5, with TRBD1 matching 7 bases. Germline CDR1 SGHDT, CDR2 YYEEEE. Losses at the gene ends were 0 bases for V and 7 bases for J; bases not matched to a gene: 6. The CDR3 consists of 14 residues. The CDR3 DNA follows: TGTGCCAGCAGCTTGGGACTGCCAGGGGGGACCCAGTACTTC. Encoded protein: CASSLGLPGGTQYF.

CDR3 residues: CASSRNRGVGGYTF. As DNA, the CDR3 is TGTGCCAGCAGCCGTAACAGGGGCGTGGGAGGCTACACCTTC. The chain employs TRBV5-4 and TRBJ1-2; 7 bases align to TRBD1. Germline V gives CDR1 SGHNT, CDR2 YYREEE (reference sequence). The V segment lost 4 bases and the J segment 8 bases; nucleotides outside the gene matches: 11. CDR3 size: 14 residues. The full variable domain, with the rest looked up from reference TRBV5-4 and TRBJ1-2, is ETGVTQSPTHLIKTRGQQVTLRCSSQSGHNTVSWYQQALGQGPQFIFQYYREEENGRGNFPPRFSGLQFPNYSSELNVNALELDDSALYLCASSRNRGVGGYTFGSGTRLTVV.

The gene calls are TRBV6-2 or TRBV6-3 and TRBJ2-1; TRBD2 matches 10 bases. The germline V gene encodes CDR1 MNHEY and CDR2 SVGEGT. The CDR3 totals 15 residues. Germline trimming cut 0 bases from V and 5 bases from J; bases unmatched to any gene: 1. CDR3 amino acids: CASSYSLAGNNEQFF. The CDR3 DNA follows: TGTGCCAGCAGTTACTCACTAGCGGGGAACAATGAGCAGTTCTTC.

This chain's CDR3 is CAWSDRGERGYTF. In DNA form, the CDR3 reads TGTGCCTGGAGTGACAGGGGCGAGAGGGGCTACACCTTC. The gene calls are TRBV30 and TRBJ1-2; 7 bases map to TRBD1. This CDR3 has 13 amino acids. The trim removed 1 base at V and 8 bases at J, leaving 7 bases unmatched. Per germline, CDR1 GTSNPN and CDR2 SVGIG (reference sequence).

J is TRBJ1-2 and V is TRBV5-8; 8 bases map to TRBD1. Germline CDR1 and CDR2: SGHTS and YDEGEE. The CDR3 is made up of 13 amino acids. Trimming at V came to 2 bases and at J to 13 bases, leaving 10 bases not matched to a gene. The CDR3 coding sequence is TGTGCCAGCAGCTTAGGACAGGGCGCATCTCGCACCTTC. Translated: CASSLGQGASRTF. The full variable domain, with the rest looked up from reference TRBV5-8 and TRBJ1-2, is EAGVTQSPTHLIKTRGQQATLRCSPISGHTSVYWYQQALGLGLQFLLWYDEGEERNRGNFPPRFSGRQFPNYSSELNVNALELEDSALYLCASSLGQGASRTFGSGTRLTVV.